This record covers a single T cell receptor (beta chain). Ten or more counts support this clonotype. No cognate antigen has been identified for it. Base qualities are missing; no much larger clone stands one base away. This record belongs to a study of T-cell reconstitution after alpha-beta-depleted transplantation in children (dated by TCRdb to 2016 to 2018). For the study in its entirety: Using TCR repertoire profiling, the study quantitatively followed how T-cell immune reconstitution unfolded in children after TCRalphabeta/CD19-depleted allogeneic hematopoietic cell transplantation.

Libraries were prepared through PCR. Sequencing used an Illumina HiSeq 2500. TCR library preparation used molecular barcoding, with unique molecular identifiers applied to normalize quantification of the TCRbeta repertoire. In-frame beta chains were kept once TCRdb had trimmed the public reads at Q25 with fastp and called clones with MiXCR. Each entry merges the rows of one CDR3 protein and shows their most common DNA and genes. The sample data list 190,000 or so distinct CDR3 sequences, and approximately 6.8% of these were observed just once. The ten largest clonotypes hold 3% of the sample. The input for sequencing was PBMCs from the stem cell graft donor, taken from the stem cell graft. This sequence originates from a human donor who donated a stem cell graft to a child with Wiskott-Aldrich syndrome.

The CDR3 region reads CASSSEGQGSYEQYF. The sequence in DNA is TGCGCCAGCAGCTCTGAGGGACAGGGATCCTACGAGCAGTACTTC. The chain uses TRBV5-1 and TRBJ2-7; 9 central nucleotides agree with TRBD1. Trimming accounts for 3 bases at V and 1 base at J, while the number of junction bases matched to no gene is 5. Spanning cysteine to phenylalanine, the CDR3 consists of 15 amino acids. Of the read, only the CDR3 DNA is kept; its 45 bases are in frame from base 1. From a lookup of the germline V gene, CDR1 and CDR2 are SGHRS and YFSETQ.